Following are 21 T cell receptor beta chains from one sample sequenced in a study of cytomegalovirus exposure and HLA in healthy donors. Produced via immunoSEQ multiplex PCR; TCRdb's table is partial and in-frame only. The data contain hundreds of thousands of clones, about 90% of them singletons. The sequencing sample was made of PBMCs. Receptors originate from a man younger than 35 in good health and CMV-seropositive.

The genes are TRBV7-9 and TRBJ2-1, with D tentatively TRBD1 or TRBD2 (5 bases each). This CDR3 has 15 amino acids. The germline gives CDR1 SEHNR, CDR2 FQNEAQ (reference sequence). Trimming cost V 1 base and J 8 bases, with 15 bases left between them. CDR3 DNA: TGTGCCAGCAGCTTAGGACCCGGGACCTTGGATGAGCAGTTCTTC. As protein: CASSLGPGTLDEQFF.

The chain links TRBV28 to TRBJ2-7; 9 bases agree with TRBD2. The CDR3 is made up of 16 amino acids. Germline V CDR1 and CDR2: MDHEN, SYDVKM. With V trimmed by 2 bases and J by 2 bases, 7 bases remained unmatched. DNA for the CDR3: TGTGCCAGCAGTTTACTCCGACTAGCGGTCACCTACGAGCAGTACTTC. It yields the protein CASSLLRLAVTYEQYF.

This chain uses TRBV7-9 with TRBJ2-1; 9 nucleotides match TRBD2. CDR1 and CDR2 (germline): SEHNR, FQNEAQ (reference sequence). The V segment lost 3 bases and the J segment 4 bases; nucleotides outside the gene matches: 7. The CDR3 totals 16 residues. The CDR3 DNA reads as TGTGCCAGCAGCTTCCATTTGACTAGCGGTTACAATGAGCAGTTCTTC. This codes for CASSFHLTSGYNEQFF.

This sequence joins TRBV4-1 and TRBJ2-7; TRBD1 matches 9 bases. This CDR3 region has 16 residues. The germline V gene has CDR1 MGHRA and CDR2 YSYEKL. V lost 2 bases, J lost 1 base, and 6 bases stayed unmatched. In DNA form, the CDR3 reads TGCGCCAGCAGCCAATCCTACAGGGGGCTGTCCTACGAGCAGTACTTC. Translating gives CASSQSYRGLSYEQYF.

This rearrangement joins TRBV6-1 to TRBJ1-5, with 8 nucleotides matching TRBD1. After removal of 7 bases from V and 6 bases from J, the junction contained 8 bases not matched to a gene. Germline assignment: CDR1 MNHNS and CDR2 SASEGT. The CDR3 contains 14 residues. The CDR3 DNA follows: TGTGCCAGCAACCCGACAGGGGCGGTTCAGCCCCAGCATTTT. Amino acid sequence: CASNPTGAVQPQHF.

The CDR3 DNA is TGTGCCAGCAGTCCGCTGACAGGGGGTGACTACGAGCAGTACTTC. Encoded protein: CASSPLTGGDYEQYF. The rearrangement links TRBV28 to TRBJ2-7; 9 bases align to TRBD1. The germline V gene has CDR1 MDHEN and CDR2 SYDVKM. The CDR3 covers 15 residues. V dropped 5 bases and J dropped 3; count of bases not matched to a gene: 8.

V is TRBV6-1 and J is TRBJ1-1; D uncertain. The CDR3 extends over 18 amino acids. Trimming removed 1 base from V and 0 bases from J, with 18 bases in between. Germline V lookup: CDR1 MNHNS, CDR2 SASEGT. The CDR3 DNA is TGTGCCAGCAGTGAAGAAAGTTGGGCAGTGGGTATGAACACTGAAGCTTTCTTT. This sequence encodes CASSEESWAVGMNTEAFF.

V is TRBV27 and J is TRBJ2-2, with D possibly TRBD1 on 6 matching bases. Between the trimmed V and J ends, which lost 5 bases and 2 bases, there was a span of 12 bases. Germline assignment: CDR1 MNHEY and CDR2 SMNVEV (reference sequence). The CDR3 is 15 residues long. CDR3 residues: CASSPLDSNTGELFF. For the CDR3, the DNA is TGTGCCAGCAGTCCCCTGGACAGCAACACCGGGGAGCTGTTTTTT.

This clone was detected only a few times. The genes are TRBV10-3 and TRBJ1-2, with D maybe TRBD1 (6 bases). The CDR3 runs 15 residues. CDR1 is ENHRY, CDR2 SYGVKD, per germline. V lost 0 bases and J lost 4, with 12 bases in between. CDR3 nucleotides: TGTGCCATCAGTGAGTCTCCGGGGGCGGGCTATGGCTACACCTTC. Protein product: CAISESPGAGYGYTF.

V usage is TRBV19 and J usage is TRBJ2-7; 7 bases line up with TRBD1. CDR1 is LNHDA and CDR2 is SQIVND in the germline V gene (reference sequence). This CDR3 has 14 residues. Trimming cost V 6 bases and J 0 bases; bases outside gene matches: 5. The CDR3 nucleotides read TGTGCCAGTAGCCTCGGGACAGCCTCCTACGAGCAGTACTTC. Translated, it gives CASSLGTASYEQYF.

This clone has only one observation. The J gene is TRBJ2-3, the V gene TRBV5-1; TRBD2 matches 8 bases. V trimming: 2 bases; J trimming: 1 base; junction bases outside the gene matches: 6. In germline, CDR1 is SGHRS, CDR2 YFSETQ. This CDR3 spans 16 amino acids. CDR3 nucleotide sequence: TGCGCCAGCAGCTTCGGACTAGCCTCGGGCACAGATACGCAGTATTTT. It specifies CASSFGLASGTDTQYF. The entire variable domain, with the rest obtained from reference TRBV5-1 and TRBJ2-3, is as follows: KAGVTQTPRYLIKTRGQQVTLSCSPISGHRSVSWYQQTPGQGLQFLFEYFSETQRNKGNFPGRFSGRQFSNSRSEMNVSTLELGDSALYLCASSFGLASGTDTQYFGPGTRLTVL.

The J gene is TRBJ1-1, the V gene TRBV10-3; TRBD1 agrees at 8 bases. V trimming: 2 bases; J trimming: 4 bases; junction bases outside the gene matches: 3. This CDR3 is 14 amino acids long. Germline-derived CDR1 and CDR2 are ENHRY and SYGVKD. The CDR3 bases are TGTGCCATCAGTGAGACAGGACAGGGCACTGAAGCTTTCTTT. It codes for CAISETGQGTEAFF.

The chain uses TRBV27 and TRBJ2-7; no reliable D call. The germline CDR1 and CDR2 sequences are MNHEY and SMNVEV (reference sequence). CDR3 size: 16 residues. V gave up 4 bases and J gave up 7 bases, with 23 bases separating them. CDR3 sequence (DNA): TGTGCCAGCAGTTCCTTTTCCCTTGGGGTGGCTGGGGAGCAGTACTTC. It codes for CASSSFSLGVAGEQYF.

The CDR3, as DNA: TGTGCCAGCAGTGCCGGTGGTTTGCGGACAGGGCGGACGGCTTTCTTT. Translating it yields CASSAGGLRTGRTAFF. The chain joins TRBV27 to TRBJ1-1; TRBD1 agrees at 8 bases. The CDR3 is made up of 16 amino acids. J gave up 11 bases and V 5 bases, and 19 bases lay outside the gene matches. Germline CDR1 is MNHEY and CDR2 is SMNVEV (reference sequence).

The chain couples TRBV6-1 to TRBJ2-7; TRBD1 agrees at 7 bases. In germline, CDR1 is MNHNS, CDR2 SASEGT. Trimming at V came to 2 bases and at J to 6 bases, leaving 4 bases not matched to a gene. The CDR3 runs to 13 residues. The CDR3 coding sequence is TGTGCCAGCAGTGAAACAGGGGCCGTCGAGCAGTACTTC. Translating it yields CASSETGAVEQYF.

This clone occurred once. In DNA form, the CDR3 reads TGCGCCAGCAGCTTGGAACTAGCGGGCACCTACGAGCAGTACTTC. Translated, it gives CASSLELAGTYEQYF. The chain joins TRBV5-1 to TRBJ2-7, with TRBD2 identical over 9 bases. In germline, CDR1 is SGHRS, CDR2 YFSETQ. V shed 0 bases and J 2 bases; nucleotides not matched to a gene: 3. The CDR3 is 15 residues long.

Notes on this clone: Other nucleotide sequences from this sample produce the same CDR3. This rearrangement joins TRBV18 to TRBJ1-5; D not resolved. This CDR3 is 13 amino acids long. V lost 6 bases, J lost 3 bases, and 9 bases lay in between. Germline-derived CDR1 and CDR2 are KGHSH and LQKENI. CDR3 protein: CASSRGPNQPQHF. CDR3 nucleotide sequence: TGTGCCAGCTCCCGGGGTCCCAATCAGCCCCAGCATTTT.

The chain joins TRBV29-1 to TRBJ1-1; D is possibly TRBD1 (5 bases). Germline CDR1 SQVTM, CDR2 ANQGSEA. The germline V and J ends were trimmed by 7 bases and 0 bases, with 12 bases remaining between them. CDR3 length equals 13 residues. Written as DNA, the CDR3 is TGCAGCGGTTCAGGGTTGATGAACACTGAAGCTTTCTTT. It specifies CSGSGLMNTEAFF.

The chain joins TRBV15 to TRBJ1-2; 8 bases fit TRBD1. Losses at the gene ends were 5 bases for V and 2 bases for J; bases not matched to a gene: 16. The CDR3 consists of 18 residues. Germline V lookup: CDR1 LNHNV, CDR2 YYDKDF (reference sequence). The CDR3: CATSPYRGGQAINYGYTF. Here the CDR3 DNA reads TGTGCCACCAGCCCATATAGAGGGGGACAGGCGATAAACTATGGCTACACCTTC.

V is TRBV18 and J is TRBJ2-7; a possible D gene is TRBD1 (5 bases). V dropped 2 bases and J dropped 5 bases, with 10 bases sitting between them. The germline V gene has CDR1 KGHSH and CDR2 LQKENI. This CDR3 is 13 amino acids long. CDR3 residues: CASSPVGVHEQYF. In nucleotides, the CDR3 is TGTGCCAGCTCACCAGTAGGGGTCCACGAGCAGTACTTC.

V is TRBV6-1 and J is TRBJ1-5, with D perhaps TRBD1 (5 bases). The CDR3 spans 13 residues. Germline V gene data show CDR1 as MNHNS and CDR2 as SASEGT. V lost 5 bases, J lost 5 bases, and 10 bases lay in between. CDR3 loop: CASSQGPDQPQHF. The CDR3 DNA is TGTGCCAGCAGTCAGGGACCCGATCAGCCCCAGCATTTT.